A selection of T cell receptor beta chains follows, all from one sample in a study of blood T cell repertoires in COVID-19. Repertoires were generated with immunoSEQ multiplex PCR, while TCRdb's copy carries only in-frame clones and drops some. This sample has 100,000 to 150,000 clones; 70% to 85% occur once, and the top ten carry approximately 4.9%. The specimen sequenced was peripheral blood. The receptor source for this set is a woman in her sixties or seventies with acute or convalescent COVID-19. CDR3s include the opening cysteine and the closing phenylalanine or tryptophan. A D gene is named only where the DNA matches it firmly. Clone size is stated in some rows and not others, as once, few, many or a class when expanded.

clone_size j_call v_call d_call cdr3_aa cdr3_nt
- TRBJ1-4 TRBV7-2 - CASSLARFAEKLFF TGTGCCAGCAGCTTAGCGCGGTTCGCAGAAAAACTGTTTTTT
- TRBJ2-7 TRBV10-3 TRBD1 CAISAGQGGPYEQYF TGTGCCATCAGTGCAGGACAGGGTGGCCCCTACGAGCAGTACTTC
- TRBJ2-3 TRBV6-5 TRBD1 CASSYTTGGGTDTQYF TGTGCCAGCAGTTACACGACAGGGGGAGGCACAGATACGCAGTATTTT
- TRBJ2-5 TRBV11-3 - CASSPIRGETQYF TGTGCCAGCAGCCCCATCCGCGGAGAGACCCAGTACTTC
- TRBJ2-3 TRBV4-3 TRBD2 CASSHGVGTSGTDTQYF TGCGCCAGCAGCCACGGAGTCGGGACTAGCGGCACAGATACGCAGTATTTT
- TRBJ1-6 TRBV5-4 TRBD1 CASSRGQGRDSPLHF TGTGCCAGCAGCCGGGGACAGGGGCGTGATTCACCCCTCCACTTT
- TRBJ2-2 TRBV24-1 TRBD1 CATSGTGTNTGELFF TGTGCCACCAGTGGGACAGGGACGAACACCGGGGAGCTGTTTTTT
- TRBJ2-2 TRBV5-4 - CASSRTGNTGELFF TGTGCCAGCAGCCGGACGGGAAACACCGGGGAGCTGTTTTTT
- TRBJ1-1 TRBV19 TRBD1 CATRTGGWTEAFF TGTGCCACCCGGACAGGGGGCTGGACTGAAGCTTTCTTT
- TRBJ1-1 TRBV28 - CASSLYQPREAFF TGTGCCAGCAGTTTATATCAACCGCGTGAAGCTTTCTTT
- TRBJ2-7 TRBV9 TRBD1 CASSPGTGGAYEQYF TGTGCCAGCAGCCCAGGGACAGGGGGCGCCTACGAGCAGTACTTC
- TRBJ2-5 TRBV5-5 - CASSLRETQYF TGTGCCAGCAGCTTGCGGGAGACCCAGTACTTC
- TRBJ1-2 TRBV4-3 - CASSQDSTSYGYTF TGCGCCAGCAGCCAAGATTCCACGAGCTATGGCTACACCTTC
- TRBJ2-2 TRBV29-1 - CSVNSRDTGELFF TGCAGCGTAAACTCCAGGGACACCGGGGAGCTGTTTTTT
- TRBJ2-1 TRBV24-1 - CATSDPTGSSYNEQFF TGTGCCACCAGTGACCCAACAGGGAGCTCCTACAATGAGCAGTTCTTC
- TRBJ1-1 TRBV11-3 TRBD1 CASSSTGGRTEAFF TGTGCCAGCAGCTCCACAGGGGGGCGCACTGAAGCTTTCTTT
- TRBJ1-1 TRBV4-2 TRBD1 CASSQGTGGAWSEAFF TGTGCCAGCAGCCAAGGGACAGGGGGCGCATGGTCTGAAGCTTTCTTT
- TRBJ2-2 TRBV7-7 TRBD1 CASSLARGSGELFF TGTGCCAGCAGCTTAGCCAGGGGGTCCGGGGAGCTGTTTTTT
few TRBJ1-1 TRBV5-1 - CASSLDGGMNTEAFF TGCGCCAGCAGCTTGGATGGGGGGATGAACACTGAAGCTTTCTTT
- TRBJ1-1 TRBV18 - CASSPLQQGMNTEAFF TGTGCCAGCTCACCACTTCAACAGGGCATGAACACTGAAGCTTTCTTT
- TRBJ2-3 TRBV19 TRBD2 CASSLGLAGGTDTQYF TGTGCCAGTAGCCTCGGACTAGCGGGAGGCACAGATACGCAGTATTTT
- TRBJ2-5 TRBV6-2/TRBV6-3 - CASSLGSRRTQETQYF TGTGCCAGCAGCCTCGGGTCAAGAAGGACTCAAGAGACCCAGTACTTC
- TRBJ2-1 TRBV5-1 - CASRLDNNNEQFF TGCGCCAGCAGATTAGACAACAACAATGAGCAGTTCTTC
- TRBJ1-1 TRBV6-2/TRBV6-3 - CASSYKRDTEAFF TGTGCCAGCAGTTATAAGAGGGACACTGAAGCTTTCTTT